These T cell receptor beta chains were read from a single sample in a study of T cell clonotyping in hematopoietic cell transplantation. Sequencing was performed with immunoSEQ multiplex PCR; in TCRdb, only in-frame clones are kept and a portion is missing. The table has about 4,600 clones, 96% seen once. Here the sequenced sample was PBMCs, taken 100 days after allogeneic stem cell transplant. The receptors come from a male patient aged 40 to 50 who had an allogeneic stem cell transplant from a related donor, so the T cells may come from the graft donor. Some clones in this sample may be carry-over from other donors' samples. Both conserved end residues are part of each CDR3. A D gene is named only where the DNA matches it firmly. Only some rows state a clone size, as once, few, many or a class for expanded clones.

TRBJ1-1,.,TRBV19,.,CASQLSPGLNTEAFF,TGTGCCAGCCAACTAAGCCCGGGGCTTAACACTGAAGCTTTCTTT
TRBJ1-3,.,TRBV6-1,.,CASSEFRTVGNTIYF,TGTGCCAGCAGTGAATTCAGGACCGTAGGAAACACCATATATTTT
TRBJ2-2,.,TRBV5-1,.,CASSSNTGAGELFF,TGCGCCAGCAGCTCCAATACAGGAGCCGGGGAGCTGTTTTTT
TRBJ1-2,.,TRBV6-5,.,CASSTRFGGYTF,TGTGCCAGCAGTACCAGGTTTGGTGGCTACACCTTC
TRBJ1-3,TRBD1,TRBV7-8,.,CASSLAGQLFSGNTIYF,TGTGCCAGCAGCTTAGCGGGACAGCTATTCTCTGGAAACACCATATATTTT
TRBJ2-7,.,TRBV2,.,CASRRGQSTYEQYF,TGTGCCAGCAGACGGGGCCAATCTACCTACGAGCAGTACTTC
TRBJ1-1,.,TRBV6-5,.,CASSPGTEAFF,TGTGCCAGCAGCCCCGGGACTGAAGCTTTCTTT
TRBJ2-1,.,TRBV4-3,.,CASSLGWSHNNEQFF,TGCGCCAGCAGCCTCGGGTGGAGCCACAACAATGAGCAGTTCTTC
TRBJ1-4,TRBD1,TRBV6-5,.,CASSFQGTGGEKLFF,TGTGCCAGCAGTTTCCAGGGGACAGGGGGTGAAAAACTGTTTTTT
TRBJ2-2,TRBD2,TRBV14,.,CASSPWKAGNTGELFF,TGTGCCAGCAGCCCCTGGAAAGCGGGAAACACCGGGGAGCTGTTTTTT
TRBJ1-3,.,TRBV7-6,.,CASSLAGGNTIYF,TGTGCCAGCAGCTTAGCCGGGGGAAACACCATATATTTT
TRBJ2-5,TRBD2,TRBV6-1,.,CASSGIETQYF,TGTGCCAGTAGCGGGATCGAGACCCAGTACTTC
TRBJ1-1,.,TRBV7-2,.,CASSLQGRNTEAFF,TGTGCCAGCAGCTTACAGGGTAGGAACACTGAAGCTTTCTTT
TRBJ2-3,.,TRBV7-9,.,CASITGNPDTQYF,TGTGCCAGCATAACAGGGAACCCAGATACGCAGTATTTT
TRBJ2-6,TRBD1,TRBV19,.,CASSLQGASSGANVLTF,TGTGCCAGTAGTCTCCAGGGGGCTAGCTCTGGGGCCAACGTCCTGACTTTC
TRBJ2-7,.,TRBV7-3,.,CASSFSQGYEQYF,TGTGCCAGCAGCTTCTCCCAGGGCTACGAGCAGTACTTC
TRBJ1-1,.,TRBV5-7,.,CASAPWGPTEAFF,TGTGCCAGCGCCCCCTGGGGTCCCACTGAAGCTTTCTTT
TRBJ2-7,.,TRBV11-2,.,CASSLVQSSYEQYF,TGTGCCAGCAGCTTAGTTCAGAGCTCCTACGAGCAGTACTTC
TRBJ2-7,TRBD2,TRBV4-1,.,CASSLWSTRSGGSEQYF,TGCGCCAGCAGCTTATGGTCGACCCGTAGCGGGGGCAGCGAGCAGTACTTC
TRBJ2-7,.,TRBV6-5,.,CATRGFAAGDEQYF,TGTGCCACGAGGGGATTCGCGGCTGGGGACGAGCAGTACTTC
TRBJ1-2,.,TRBV7-2,.,CASSLGYRRDYGYTF,TGTGCCAGCAGCTTAGGGTATCGGCGCGACTATGGCTACACCTTC
TRBJ2-7,.,TRBV5-1,once,CASSLGADREGYEQYF,TGCGCCAGCAGCTTGGGGGCCGACAGGGAGGGGTACGAGCAGTACTTC
TRBJ2-7,TRBD2,TRBV18,.,CASSPPPTSGSSEQYF,TGTGCCAGCTCACCACCGCCGACTAGCGGGAGCTCTGAGCAGTACTTC
TRBJ1-2,.,TRBV30,.,CAWSVGPGGYTF,TGTGCCTGGAGTGTGGGGCCTGGTGGCTACACCTTC
TRBJ2-1,TRBD2,TRBV11-3,.,CASSPGLAGVYDEQFF,TGTGCCAGCAGCCCCGGACTAGCGGGAGTTTATGATGAGCAGTTCTTC
TRBJ2-7,.,TRBV7-2,.,CASSLSGSYEQYF,TGTGCCAGCAGCTTATCAGGGTCCTACGAGCAGTACTTC
TRBJ2-5,.,TRBV7-6,.,CASSFTARGETQYF,TGTGCCAGCAGCTTCACCGCCCGGGGGGAGACCCAGTACTTC
TRBJ1-3,.,TRBV2,.,CASRADFSGNTIYF,TGTGCCAGCAGGGCGGACTTCTCTGGAAACACCATATATTTT
TRBJ2-6,TRBD1,TRBV28,.,CASSSPGQGTGANVLTF,TGTGCCAGCAGTTCCCCGGGACAGGGGACCGGGGCCAACGTCCTGACTTTC
TRBJ1-2,.,TRBV9,.,CASTGGYGYTF,TGTGCCAGTACAGGAGGGTATGGCTACACCTTC
TRBJ1-5,.,TRBV27,.,CASSFLGQPQHF,TGTGCCAGCAGTTTCCTAGGTCAGCCCCAGCATTTT
TRBJ2-7,.,TRBV7-6,.,CASSLGLQSYEQYF,TGTGCCAGCAGCCTAGGCCTCCAAAGCTACGAGCAGTACTTC
TRBJ2-7,TRBD1,TRBV9,.,CASSTGTAEQYF,TGTGCCAGCAGCACCGGGACAGCCGAGCAGTACTTC
TRBJ2-5,.,TRBV6-6,.,CASSYSRGEKTQYF,TGTGCCAGCAGTTACTCGAGGGGGGAGAAGACCCAGTACTTC
TRBJ1-4,.,TRBV6-5,.,CASSYSGEKLFF,TGTGCCAGCAGTTACTCGGGTGAAAAACTGTTTTTT
TRBJ2-7,.,TRBV6-5,.,CASSSGGGGLGYEQYF,TGTGCCAGCAGTTCCGGAGGGGGAGGGTTAGGGTACGAGCAGTACTTC
TRBJ1-3,TRBD1,TRBV2,.,CASSDGQGSDTIYF,TGTGCCAGCAGCGATGGACAGGGGTCTGACACCATATATTTT
TRBJ1-1,.,TRBV10-3,.,CAISEPYWDEAFF,TGTGCCATCAGTGAGCCCTACTGGGATGAAGCTTTCTTT
TRBJ1-5,TRBD1,TRBV2,.,CASSELGQGNQPQHF,TGTGCCAGCAGTGAACTCGGACAGGGTAATCAGCCCCAGCATTTT
TRBJ2-1,.,TRBV6-1,.,CASSALAGGGINEQFF,TGTGCCAGCAGTGCATTAGCAGGGGGGGGGATCAATGAGCAGTTCTTC
TRBJ2-1,TRBD2,TRBV11-3,.,CASSKSGEPQHEQFF,TGTGCCAGCAGCAAAAGCGGGGAGCCGCAACATGAGCAGTTCTTC
TRBJ2-3,.,TRBV28,.,CASSFTGVGDTQYF,TGTGCCAGCAGTTTTACGGGAGTGGGAGATACGCAGTATTTT
TRBJ2-7,.,TRBV9,.,CASSVGTHYEQYF,TGTGCCAGCAGCGTAGGGACACACTACGAGCAGTACTTC
TRBJ2-7,.,TRBV27,.,CASSLYSSYEQYF,TGTGCCAGCAGTTTATACAGCTCCTACGAGCAGTACTTC
TRBJ2-3,TRBD1,TRBV14,once,CASSLRQGSVDTQYF,TGTGCCAGCAGCCTACGACAGGGGTCAGTAGATACGCAGTATTTT
TRBJ2-3,TRBD2,TRBV4-1,.,CASSVLLAGVPDTQYF,TGCGCCAGCAGCGTCCTACTAGCGGGAGTGCCAGATACGCAGTATTTT